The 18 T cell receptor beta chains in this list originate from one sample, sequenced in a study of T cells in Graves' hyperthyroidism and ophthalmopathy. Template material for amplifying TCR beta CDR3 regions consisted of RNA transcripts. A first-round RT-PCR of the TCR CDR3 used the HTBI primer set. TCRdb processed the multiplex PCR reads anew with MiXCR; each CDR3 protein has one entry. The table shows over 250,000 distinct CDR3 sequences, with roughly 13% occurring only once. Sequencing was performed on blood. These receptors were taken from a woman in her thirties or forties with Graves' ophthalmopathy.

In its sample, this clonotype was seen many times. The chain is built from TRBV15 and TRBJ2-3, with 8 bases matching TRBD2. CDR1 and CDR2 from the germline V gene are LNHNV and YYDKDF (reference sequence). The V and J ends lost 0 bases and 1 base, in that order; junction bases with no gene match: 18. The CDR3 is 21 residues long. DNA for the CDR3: TGTGCCACCAGCAGAGATCTACGAGCCAGCGGGAGTATAGATGGCACAGATACGCAGTATTTT. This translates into CATSRDLRASGSIDGTDTQYF.

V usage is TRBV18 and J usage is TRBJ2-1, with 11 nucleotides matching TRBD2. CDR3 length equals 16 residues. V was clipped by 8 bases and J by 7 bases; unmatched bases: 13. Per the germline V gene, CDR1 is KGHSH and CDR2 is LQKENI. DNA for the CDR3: TGTGCCAGCCAAGTTCTAGCGGGAGGAAGTGGTAATGAGCAGTTCTTC. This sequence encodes CASQVLAGGSGNEQFF.

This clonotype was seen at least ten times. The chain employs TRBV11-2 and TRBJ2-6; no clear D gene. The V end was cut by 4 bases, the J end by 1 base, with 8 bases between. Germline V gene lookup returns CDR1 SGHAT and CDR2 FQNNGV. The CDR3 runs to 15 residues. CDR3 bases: TGTGCCAGCAGCTCCGTCGAATCTGGGGCCAACGTCCTGACTTTC. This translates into CASSSVESGANVLTF.

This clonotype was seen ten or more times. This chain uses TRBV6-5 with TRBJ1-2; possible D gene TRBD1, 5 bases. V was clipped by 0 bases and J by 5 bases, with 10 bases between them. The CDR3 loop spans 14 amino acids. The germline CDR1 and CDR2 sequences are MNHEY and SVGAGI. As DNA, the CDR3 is TGTGCCAGCAGTTACTCTGAGGGGACGTATGGCTACACCTTC. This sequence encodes CASSYSEGTYGYTF.

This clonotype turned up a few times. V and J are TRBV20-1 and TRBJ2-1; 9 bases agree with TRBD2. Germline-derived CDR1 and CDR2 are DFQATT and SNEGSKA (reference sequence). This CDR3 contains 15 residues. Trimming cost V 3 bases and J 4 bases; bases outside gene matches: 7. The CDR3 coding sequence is TGCAGTGCTAGGGTACTAGCGGGTTCGTACAATGAGCAGTTCTTC. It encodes CSARVLAGSYNEQFF.

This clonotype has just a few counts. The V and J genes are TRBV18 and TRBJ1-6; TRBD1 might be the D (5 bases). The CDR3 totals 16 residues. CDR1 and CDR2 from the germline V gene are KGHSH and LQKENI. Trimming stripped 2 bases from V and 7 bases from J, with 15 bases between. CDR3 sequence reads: CASSPIRGSTNSPLHF. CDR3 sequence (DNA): TGTGCCAGCTCACCAATACGGGGGTCGACCAATTCACCCCTCCACTTT. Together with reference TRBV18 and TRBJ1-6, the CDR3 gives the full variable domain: NAGVMQNPRHLVRRRGQEARLRCSPMKGHSHVYWYRQLPEEGLKFMVYLQKENIIDESGMPKERFSAEFPKEGPSILRIQQVVRGDSAAYFCASSPIRGSTNSPLHFGNGTRLTVT.

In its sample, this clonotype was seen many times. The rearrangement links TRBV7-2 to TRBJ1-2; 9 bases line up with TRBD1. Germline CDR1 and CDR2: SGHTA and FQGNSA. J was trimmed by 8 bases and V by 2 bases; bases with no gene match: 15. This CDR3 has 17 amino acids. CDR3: CASSLNPPGQGSSGYTF. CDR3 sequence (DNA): TGTGCCAGCAGCTTAAACCCGCCGGGACAGGGATCGTCGGGCTACACCTTC.

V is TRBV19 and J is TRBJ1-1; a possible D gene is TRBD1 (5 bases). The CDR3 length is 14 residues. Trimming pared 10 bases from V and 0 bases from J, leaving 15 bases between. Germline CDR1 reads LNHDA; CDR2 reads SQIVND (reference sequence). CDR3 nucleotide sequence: TGTGCCACCCAATGGGGGACCATGAACACTGAAGCTTTCTTT. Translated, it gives CATQWGTMNTEAFF.

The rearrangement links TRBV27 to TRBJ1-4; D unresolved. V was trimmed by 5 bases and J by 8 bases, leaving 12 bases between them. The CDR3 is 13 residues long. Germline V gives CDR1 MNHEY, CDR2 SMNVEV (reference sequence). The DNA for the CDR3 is TGTGCCAGCAGTGTGCGGCGAGGGGAAAAACTGTTTTTT. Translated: CASSVRRGEKLFF.

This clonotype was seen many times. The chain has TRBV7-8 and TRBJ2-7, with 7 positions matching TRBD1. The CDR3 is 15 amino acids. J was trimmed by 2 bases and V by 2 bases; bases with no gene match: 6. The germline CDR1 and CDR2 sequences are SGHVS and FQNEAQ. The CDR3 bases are TGTGCCAGCAGCTTATTGGAGGACAGGCCCTACGAGCAGTACTTC. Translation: CASSLLEDRPYEQYF.

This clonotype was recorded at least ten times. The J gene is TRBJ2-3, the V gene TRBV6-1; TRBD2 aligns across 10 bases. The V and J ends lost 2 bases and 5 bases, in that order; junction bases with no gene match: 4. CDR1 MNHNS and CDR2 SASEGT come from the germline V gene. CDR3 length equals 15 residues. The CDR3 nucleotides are TGTGCCAGCAGTGAATCGATAGCGGGAGGAGATACGCAGTATTTT. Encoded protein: CASSESIAGGDTQYF.

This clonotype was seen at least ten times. In DNA form, the CDR3 reads TGTGCTAGTGGTTTGGAAAAGGAGTATGGCTACACCTTC. Protein product: CASGLEKEYGYTF. The V and J genes are TRBV12-5 and TRBJ1-2, with D unclear. Trimming stripped 1 base from V and 5 bases from J, with 8 bases between. The CDR3 totals 13 residues. Germline assignment: CDR1 LGHNT and CDR2 FRNRAP.

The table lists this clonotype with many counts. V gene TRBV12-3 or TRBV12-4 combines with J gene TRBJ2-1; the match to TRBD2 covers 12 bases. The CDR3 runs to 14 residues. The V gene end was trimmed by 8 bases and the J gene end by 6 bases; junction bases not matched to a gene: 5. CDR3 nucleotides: TGTGCCAGCTTCACTAGCGGGGGGCGCAATGAGCAGTTCTTC. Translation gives CASFTSGGRNEQFF.

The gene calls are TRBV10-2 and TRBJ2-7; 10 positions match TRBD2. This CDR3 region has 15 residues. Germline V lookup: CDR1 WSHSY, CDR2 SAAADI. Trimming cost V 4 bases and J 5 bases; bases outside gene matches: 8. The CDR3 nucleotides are TGCGCCAGCAGTGCTAGAGCGGGGGGGGGCGACGAGCAGTACTTC. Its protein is CASSARAGGGDEQYF.

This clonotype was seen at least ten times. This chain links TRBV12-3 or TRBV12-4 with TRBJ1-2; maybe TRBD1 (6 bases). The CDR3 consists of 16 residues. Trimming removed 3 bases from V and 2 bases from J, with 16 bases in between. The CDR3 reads CASSFVGASVNYGYTF. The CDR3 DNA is TGTGCCAGCAGTTTTGTGGGGGCGTCAGTGAACTATGGCTACACCTTC.

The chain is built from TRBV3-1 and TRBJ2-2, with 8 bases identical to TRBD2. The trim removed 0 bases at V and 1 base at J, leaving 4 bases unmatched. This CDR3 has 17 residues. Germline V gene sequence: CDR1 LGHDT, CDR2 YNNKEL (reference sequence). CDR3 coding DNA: TGTGCCAGCAGCCAAGATCAACTAGCGGAGAACACCGGGGAGCTGTTTTTT. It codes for CASSQDQLAENTGELFF. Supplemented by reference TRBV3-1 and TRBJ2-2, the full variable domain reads DTAVSQTPKYLVTQMGNDKSIKCEQNLGHDTMYWYKQDSKKFLKIMFSYNNKELIINETVPNRFSPKSPDKAHLNLHINSLELGDSAVYFCASSQDQLAENTGELFFGEGSRLTVL.

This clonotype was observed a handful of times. The CDR3 sequence is CASSQVLGYTEAFF. DNA for the CDR3: TGTGCCAGCAGCCAAGTTCTGGGTTACACTGAAGCTTTCTTT. The chain combines TRBV3-1 with TRBJ1-1; D is uncertain. The CDR3 is 14 residues long. The V end lost 1 base, the J end lost 3 bases, and 9 bases lay between the germline ends. Per the germline V gene, CDR1 is LGHDT and CDR2 is YNNKEL (reference sequence).

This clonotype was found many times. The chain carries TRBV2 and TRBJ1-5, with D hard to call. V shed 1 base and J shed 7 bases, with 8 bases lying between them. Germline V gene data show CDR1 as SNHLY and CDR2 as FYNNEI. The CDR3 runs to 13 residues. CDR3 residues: CASSEGGRQPQHF. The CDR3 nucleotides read TGTGCCAGCAGTGAAGGAGGGCGGCAGCCCCAGCATTTT.